This T cell receptor beta chain appears in the sequencing data of a study of CD8 T cells in Susac syndrome. This clonotype was seen more than once but under ten times. RNA amounts of roughly 0.45 to 1 ug underwent reverse transcription with random hexamers. The immunoSEQ assay covered 54 Vbeta and 13 Jbeta segments for CDR3. TCRdb ran MiXCR on the immunoSEQ multiplex PCR reads and lists one entry per CDR3 protein. The repertoire holds around 170,000 distinct CDR3 sequences, roughly nine tenths seen once, with 0.08% in the top ten. The V and J ends lost 5 bases and 2 bases respectively, with 15 bases between them. CDR1 is SGHDN and CDR2 is FVKESK in the germline V gene. The CDR3 runs 15 residues. Age- and sex-matched healthy donors served as the control group.

The chain carries TRBV14 and TRBJ2-5, with D perhaps TRBD2 (6 bases). The sequence was collected from a human donor in good health. The sequencing sample was made of CD4+ T cells from PBMCs. This CDR3 reads CASSLWDSSQETQYF. CDR3 coding DNA: TGTGCCAGCAGCTTATGGGACTCCAGTCAAGAGACCCAGTACTTC.